This is a list of T cell receptor beta chains from one sample in a study of T cells after yellow fever vaccination. MiXCR was run by TCRdb on the 5' RACE reads, yielding one entry per CDR3 protein. The table includes 450,000 to 600,000 distinct CDR3 sequences, approximately 16% detected once. The sample consisted of PBMCs, taken 5 days after the first yellow fever vaccination. These receptors originate from a man in his late teens or twenties who received the YFV17D yellow fever vaccine. CDR3s include the opening cysteine and the closing phenylalanine or tryptophan. Each record gives: D gene, clone size, J gene, V gene, CDR3 DNA, CDR3 protein. D genes are given only for firm matches. Size values are once, few and many counts, or a class for expanded clones, and some rows have none.

D gene: .; clone size: .; J gene: TRBJ2-4; V gene: TRBV5-6; CDR3 DNA: TGTGCCAGCAGCTCTATTGGTCGACTAGCCAAAAACATTCAGTACTTC; CDR3 protein: CASSSIGRLAKNIQYF
D gene: .; clone size: .; J gene: TRBJ2-2; V gene: TRBV10-3; CDR3 DNA: TGTGCCACCCTCCCCCCCGACACCGGGGAGCTGTTTTTT; CDR3 protein: CATLPPDTGELFF
D gene: .; clone size: many; J gene: TRBJ1-6; V gene: TRBV20-1; CDR3 DNA: TGCAGTGCTAGATCTGTTAATTCACCCCTCCACTTT; CDR3 protein: CSARSVNSPLHF
D gene: TRBD1; clone size: few; J gene: TRBJ2-2; V gene: TRBV11-2; CDR3 DNA: TGTGCCAGCAGTCACCCCAGGACAGGGGTCACCGGGGAGCTGTTTTTT; CDR3 protein: CASSHPRTGVTGELFF
D gene: .; clone size: .; J gene: TRBJ1-1; V gene: TRBV19; CDR3 DNA: TGTGCCAGTAGTTCGAAGCCCAGGGAGAACACTGAAGCTTTCTTT; CDR3 protein: CASSSKPRENTEAFF
D gene: .; clone size: many; J gene: TRBJ2-2; V gene: TRBV4-2; CDR3 DNA: TGTGCCAGCAGCCACCCCGGGGAGCTGTTTTTT; CDR3 protein: CASSHPGELFF
D gene: .; clone size: few; J gene: TRBJ1-5; V gene: TRBV30; CDR3 DNA: TGTGCCTGGAGAGGCAGCAGCAATCAGCCCCAGCATTTT; CDR3 protein: CAWRGSSNQPQHF
D gene: .; clone size: .; J gene: TRBJ1-2; V gene: TRBV11-2; CDR3 DNA: TGTGCCAGCAGCCCGGACAGCCGAAACTATGGCTACACCTTC; CDR3 protein: CASSPDSRNYGYTF
D gene: .; clone size: .; J gene: TRBJ1-5; V gene: TRBV3-1; CDR3 DNA: TGTGCCAGCAGCCAAGCCATCAATCAGCCCCAGCATTTT; CDR3 protein: CASSQAINQPQHF
D gene: .; clone size: .; J gene: TRBJ1-1; V gene: TRBV29-1; CDR3 DNA: TGCAGCGTTGAAGATTACCGGGACTTGAACACTGAAGCTTTCTTT; CDR3 protein: CSVEDYRDLNTEAFF
D gene: TRBD2; clone size: .; J gene: TRBJ2-1; V gene: TRBV19; CDR3 DNA: TGTGCCAGTAGAGCCCGACTAGCGGGGGGGCAGACTGAGCAGTTCTTC; CDR3 protein: CASRARLAGGQTEQFF
D gene: .; clone size: few; J gene: TRBJ2-2; V gene: TRBV7-2; CDR3 DNA: TGTGCCAGCAGCCGAGAGGGGATCCACACCGGGGAGCTGTTTTTT; CDR3 protein: CASSREGIHTGELFF
D gene: .; clone size: few; J gene: TRBJ1-2; V gene: TRBV29-1; CDR3 DNA: TGCAGCGTGGAGGGACGGCCAGGGTATGGCTACACCTTC; CDR3 protein: CSVEGRPGYGYTF
D gene: TRBD1; clone size: .; J gene: TRBJ2-2; V gene: TRBV6-1; CDR3 DNA: TGTGCCAGCAGGTGGGACAGAGCCACCGGGGAGCTGTTTTTT; CDR3 protein: CASRWDRATGELFF
D gene: TRBD1; clone size: few; J gene: TRBJ1-6; V gene: TRBV12-3/TRBV12-4; CDR3 DNA: TGCGCCAGCAGCCGAAAAGGGGGCTCTTCCTGGTCACCCCTCCACTTT; CDR3 protein: CASSRKGGSSWSPLHF
D gene: .; clone size: few; J gene: TRBJ2-3; V gene: TRBV7-2; CDR3 DNA: TGTGCCAGCAGCCGGGGGTTACAAGGGGGCACAGATACGCAGTATTTT; CDR3 protein: CASSRGLQGGTDTQYF
D gene: .; clone size: .; J gene: TRBJ2-5; V gene: TRBV10-1; CDR3 DNA: TGCGCCAGCAGTGGGACAACGTCCGGTGAGACCCAGTACTTC; CDR3 protein: CASSGTTSGETQYF
D gene: TRBD2; clone size: .; J gene: TRBJ2-5; V gene: TRBV5-1; CDR3 DNA: TGCGCCAGCAGCTTGGTCAGTTCTAGCGGGGGAGAAGAGACCCAGTACTTC; CDR3 protein: CASSLVSSSGGEETQYF
D gene: TRBD1; clone size: few; J gene: TRBJ2-2; V gene: TRBV29-1; CDR3 DNA: TGCAGCGTTGAAGATCCGGGGACAGGGGACACCGGGGAGCTGTTTTTT; CDR3 protein: CSVEDPGTGDTGELFF
D gene: TRBD2; clone size: .; J gene: TRBJ2-3; V gene: TRBV5-4; CDR3 DNA: TGTGCCAGCAGCTTGGGACTAGCGGACACGGCGAATACGCAGTATTTT; CDR3 protein: CASSLGLADTANTQYF
D gene: .; clone size: .; J gene: TRBJ1-4; V gene: TRBV7-9; CDR3 DNA: TGTGCCAGCAGCCCCCGGGGAGGGGGGGGCGGAAAACTGTTTTTT; CDR3 protein: CASSPRGGGGGKLFF
D gene: .; clone size: .; J gene: TRBJ1-5; V gene: TRBV20-1; CDR3 DNA: TGCAGTGCTAGAGAGGGGCAGCAGCCCCAGCATTTT; CDR3 protein: CSAREGQQPQHF
D gene: TRBD1; clone size: .; J gene: TRBJ1-1; V gene: TRBV18; CDR3 DNA: TGTGCCAGCTCACCATCGACAGGGGGTGAAGCTTTCTTT; CDR3 protein: CASSPSTGGEAFF
D gene: .; clone size: few; J gene: TRBJ2-5; V gene: TRBV20-1; CDR3 DNA: TGCAGTGCTAAACCCATAGACAGGCAAGAGACCCAGTACTTC; CDR3 protein: CSAKPIDRQETQYF
D gene: TRBD1; clone size: few; J gene: TRBJ1-5; V gene: TRBV3-1; CDR3 DNA: TGTGCCAGCAGCCAAGGGGCGACAGGGCGGCATTTT; CDR3 protein: CASSQGATGRHF
D gene: TRBD2; clone size: .; J gene: TRBJ2-5; V gene: TRBV29-1; CDR3 DNA: TGCAGCGTTCTCGGGGGGAAAGGGAAACAAGAGACCCAGTACTTC; CDR3 protein: CSVLGGKGKQETQYF
D gene: .; clone size: .; J gene: TRBJ1-6; V gene: TRBV27; CDR3 DNA: TGTGCCACCGGGACGATAGGATCACCCCTCCACTTT; CDR3 protein: CATGTIGSPLHF
D gene: .; clone size: few; J gene: TRBJ1-5; V gene: TRBV28; CDR3 DNA: TGTGCCAGCAGTTTGGCAGGGGAGGGGAGCAATCAGCCCCAGCATTTT; CDR3 protein: CASSLAGEGSNQPQHF
D gene: .; clone size: few; J gene: TRBJ1-1; V gene: TRBV9; CDR3 DNA: TGTGCCAGCAGCGTAGATGGGGGAGGCACTGAAGCTTTCTTT; CDR3 protein: CASSVDGGGTEAFF
D gene: TRBD2; clone size: .; J gene: TRBJ2-3; V gene: TRBV6-1; CDR3 DNA: TGTGCCCGTTCAGGGACTAGCTTGAAGGGTACGCAGTATTTT; CDR3 protein: CARSGTSLKGTQYF
D gene: TRBD1; clone size: .; J gene: TRBJ1-5; V gene: TRBV6-5; CDR3 DNA: TGTGCCAGCAGTTACTCGGGACAGGGGGCAGATCAGCCCCAGCATTTT; CDR3 protein: CASSYSGQGADQPQHF
D gene: .; clone size: .; J gene: TRBJ1-2; V gene: TRBV3-1; CDR3 DNA: TGTGCCAGCAGCCAGGCTCGGGGCTACACCTTC; CDR3 protein: CASSQARGYTF
D gene: .; clone size: .; J gene: TRBJ2-7; V gene: TRBV12-3/TRBV12-4; CDR3 DNA: TGTGCCAGCAGTTTAGAGGCAGGGGGGGCCTACGAGCAGTACTTC; CDR3 protein: CASSLEAGGAYEQYF